This T cell receptor beta chain was recorded in a study of memory CD4+ T cells and cytomegalovirus serostatus. Study-wide results and caveats: Of approximately 150 reported CMV TCRbeta sequences, 55 to 80 were found in memory CD4+ repertoires.

Repertoires were generated with immunoSEQ multiplex PCR, while TCRdb's copy carries only in-frame clones and drops some. The sample includes some 47,000 clones, roughly 78% of them seen just once. The CDR3 loop spans 13 amino acids. Per the germline V gene, CDR1 is MRHNA and CDR2 is SNTAGT. Deletions cut 3 bases from V and 5 bases from J, with 10 bases between. Comments on this clone: What it binds is unknown.

Single viable CD3+CD4+CD8-CD45RO+ cells were sorted as the memory CD4+ T cells. Material: memory CD4+ T cells from blood. The clonotype originates from an adult in good health and CMV-seronegative. The rearrangement uses TRBV6-4 and TRBJ1-1; D remains unclear. The CDR3 sequence: CASSESGWTEAFF. CDR3 in DNA: TGTGCCAGCAGTGAATCGGGTTGGACTGAAGCTTTCTTT.